The present entry profiles one T cell receptor beta chain with its context. Its antigen is unknown. No base qualities exist here, and no much larger clone lies one base off it. Explained via the paper, the time point label denotes: approximately 2 years on ibrutinib. For TCR beta library preparation, approximately 2.2 micrograms of genomic DNA were isolated from cryopreserved PBMCs. Longitudinal blood samples from CLL patients on ibrutinib monotherapy underwent high-throughput TCR beta sequencing. The patients took part in an open-label, single-center phase 2 trial of ibrutinib monotherapy. V is shortened by 1 base, J by 7 bases, and the region joining them spans 8 bases. The CDR3 runs 12 amino acids, cysteine and phenylalanine included. Of the read, only the CDR3 DNA is kept; its 36 bases are in frame from base 1. CDR1 SGHRS and CDR2 YFSETQ were looked up in the germline V gene. The data were obtained in a study of cytotoxic CD8 clonotypes in ibrutinib-treated CLL listed by TCRdb under 2021. For the study in its entirety: In this cohort, 15 patients were treatment-naive and roughly ten were relapsed/refractory, while about 17 had unmutated IGHV. On average, each sample yielded roughly 260,000 productive templates and tens of thousands of productive rearrangements. Cryopreserved peripheral blood mononuclear cells were obtained prior to treatment, at the time of response, and at either disease progression or sustained remission. Response samples were taken after a median of around 13 months on treatment, ranging from about 6 to 40 months. Longitudinal samples were available for 26 of the 86 trial participants. Patients were still on ibrutinib when every remission and progressive disease sample was collected. Partial responses were observed in about 25 patients and complete responses in 2; after a median follow-up of around 64 months, remission was maintained in 14 patients and progression was observed in some 12.

Overall results and qualifications from the work: At ibrutinib response clonality went up, during sustained remission it held steady, and at progression it dropped back toward baseline. Sampling times were not matched between sustained-remission and progressing patients, and lymph node repertoires were not studied. Public clonotypes were rare and either shrank or stayed stable during treatment, and the rise in clonality at ibrutinib response reflected expansion of private clonotypes. Baseline clonality exceeded that of age-matched healthy donors and correlated strongly with circulating CD8+ T-cell counts.

The goal of deep resolution MiSeq sequencing was a depth between 1 in 1 million and 1 in 200,000 T cells, and coverage averaged 10x per clonotype. TCR beta libraries were generated with the immunoSEQ hsTCRB Kit. The paper's processing steps were these. ImmunoSEQ Data Assistant and ImmunoSEQ Analyzer were used for data analysis, and V, D and J genes were assigned according to IMGT definitions. Clonality was computed as one minus normalized Shannon entropy of productive rearrangement frequencies, ranging from 0 to 1. Public clonotype analysis was restricted to overrepresented clonotypes comprising at least 0.05% of each patient's repertoire. Fewer than 15 repertoires from age-matched healthy donors, obtained from immuneACCESS, served as clonality controls. The table was pulled from immuneACCESS by TCRdb, which kept in-frame rearrangements only. Such tables lose some clones; where checked, under half of the loss comes from unresolved V genes, and the rest has no known cause. From that table come the V and J calls and clone size; the DNA was used to work out D and trimming. The sample table records about 130,000 clones; approximately 85% of these occur just once. The biggest ten clones account for around 2.1% of the sample.

The receptor chain draws on TRBV5-1 and TRBJ2-5, with no confidently assigned D gene. This sample comprised PBMCs, obtained after 24 months of ibrutinib treatment. This clonotype was obtained from a human donor with chronic lymphocytic leukemia. The nucleotides read TGCGCCAGCAGCTTGACGGGCGGGACCCAGTACTTC. Its product reads: CASSLTGGTQYF.